Following are 32 T cell receptor beta chains from one sample sequenced in a study of response to subunit inactivated influenza vaccine. Using its own MiXCR run on the RT-PCR reads, TCRdb lists one record per CDR3 protein. The sample carries a few hundred thousand distinct CDR3 sequences, approximately 10% recorded once. This sample was also put to use in a study of T cells expressing NK-cell markers. That publication notes: With UMIs, 5'RACE template switching was used to make TCR beta cDNA.

The input for sequencing was PBMCs from blood, taken on the day of vaccination. The source is a man over 45 who received an inactivated influenza vaccine.

This clonotype came up many times. The chain joins TRBV29-1 to TRBJ2-2, with a tentative D call TRBD2 (5 bases). Trimming removed 4 bases at V and 7 bases at J, with 19 bases between. Germline V gives CDR1 SQVTM, CDR2 ANQGSEA. This CDR3 region has 15 residues. The CDR3 DNA is TGCAGCGTTGCGCGGGCGGCCCCATACGGCGGGGAGCTGTTTTTT. Amino acids: CSVARAAPYGGELFF.

This clonotype has ten or more counts. Compared with germline, one end of the junction differs, possibly owing to a read error. The chain employs TRBV11-1 and TRBJ2-2; D might be TRBD1 (5 bases). The germline V gene encodes CDR1 SGHAT and CDR2 FQDESV (reference sequence). This CDR3 comprises 14 residues. The CDR3 nucleotides are TGTGCCAGCGGCTTAAGACAGTACACCGGGGAGCTGTTTTTT. Protein: CASGLRQYTGELFF.

J is TRBJ2-3 and V is TRBV15; D not resolved. Trimming pared 4 bases from V and 0 bases from J, leaving 5 bases between. The CDR3 has 13 residues. Germline V gene data show CDR1 as LNHNV and CDR2 as YYDKDF (reference sequence). The CDR3 nucleotides are TGTGCCACCAGCATGGGGAGCACAGATACGCAGTATTTT. This sequence encodes CATSMGSTDTQYF.

Only a few counts were recorded for this clonotype. This sequence joins TRBV7-2 and TRBJ1-2; D remains ambiguous. Germline V lookup: CDR1 SGHTA, CDR2 FQGNSA. V lost 4 bases to trimming and J lost 7 bases, with 19 bases between them. This CDR3 has 15 amino acids. The CDR3 loop reads CASSSSGRFMGGYTF. CDR3 coding DNA: TGTGCCAGCAGCTCTTCCGGACGATTCATGGGTGGCTACACCTTC. Full variable domain (rest looked up from reference TRBV7-2 and TRBJ1-2): GAGVSQSPSNKVTEKGKDVELRCDPISGHTALYWYRQSLGQGLEFLIYFQGNSAPDKSGLPSDRFSAERTGGSVSTLTIQRTQQEDSAVYLCASSSSGRFMGGYTFGSGTRLTVV.

Many counts were recorded for this clonotype. This rearrangement joins TRBV11-2 to TRBJ2-2; D unresolved. This CDR3 contains 14 residues. The V gene lost 4 bases and the J gene lost 1 base, with 7 bases spanning the gap. CDR1 SGHAT and CDR2 FQNNGV come from the germline V gene. In DNA, the CDR3 is TGTGCCAGCAGCTCCGGAGTGAACACCGGGGAGCTGTTTTTT. Its protein is CASSSGVNTGELFF. Full variable domain (missing parts from reference TRBV11-2 and TRBJ2-2): EAGVAQSPRYKIIEKRQSVAFWCNPISGHATLYWYQQILGQGPKLLIQFQNNGVVDDSQLPKDRFSAERLKGVDSTLKIQPAKLEDSAVYLCASSSGVNTGELFFGEGSRLTVL.

In its sample, this clonotype was seen many times. The chain is built from TRBV11-2 and TRBJ2-7, with D possibly matching TRBD1 (6 bases). Trimming stripped 1 base from V and 4 bases from J, with 11 bases between. The CDR3 consists of 14 residues. Germline loops: CDR1 SGHAT, CDR2 FQNNGV. The CDR3 reads CASSLVRGNYEQYF. CDR3 DNA sequence: TGTGCCAGCAGCTTAGTTAGGGGGAATTACGAGCAGTACTTC.

CDR3: CASSQTPASTDTQYF. In DNA form, the CDR3 reads TGCGCCAGCAGCCAAACCCCCGCCAGCACAGATACGCAGTATTTT. V and J are TRBV4-1 and TRBJ2-3, with D unresolved. Trimming removed 2 bases at V and 0 bases at J, with 9 bases between. The CDR3 length is 15 residues. The germline V gene has CDR1 MGHRA and CDR2 YSYEKL.

This chain links TRBV2 with TRBJ2-7; 8 bases match TRBD1. The J segment lost 2 bases and the V segment lost 3 bases, leaving 12 bases of the junction unmatched. The CDR3 runs to 17 residues. The germline CDR1 and CDR2 sequences are SNHLY and FYNNEI. The CDR3 here is CASSDPPTGEYTYEQYF. CDR3 coding DNA: TGTGCCAGCAGTGACCCTCCGACAGGGGAGTACACCTACGAGCAGTACTTC.

This sequence joins TRBV20-1 and TRBJ2-7; the match to TRBD2 covers 10 bases. CDR3 length: 14 amino acids. Trimming at V came to 6 bases and at J to 3 bases, leaving 8 bases not matched to a gene. Germline lookup yields CDR1 DFQATT and CDR2 SNEGSKA (reference sequence). CDR3 nucleotide sequence: TGCAGTGCCCTACTAGCGGGGTTTTTCTACGAGCAGTACTTC. Protein product: CSALLAGFFYEQYF.

This clonotype was counted a few times. The chain recombines TRBV7-2 with TRBJ2-7; a possible D gene is TRBD1 (6 bases). The CDR3 is made up of 15 amino acids. Trimming stripped 1 base from V and 3 bases from J, with 13 bases between. Germline V gene sequence: CDR1 SGHTA, CDR2 FQGNSA. CDR3: CASSLVVRGFYEQYF. CDR3 nucleotides: TGTGCCAGCAGCTTAGTTGTCAGGGGTTTCTACGAGCAGTACTTC.

This clonotype was seen only a few times. The J gene is TRBJ2-1, the V gene TRBV20-1; D tentatively fits TRBD1 or TRBD2 (5 bases each). V lost 0 bases to trimming and J lost 9 bases, with 21 bases between them. This CDR3 contains 16 residues. Germline assignment: CDR1 DFQATT and CDR2 SNEGSKA (reference sequence). CDR3 coding DNA: TGCAGTGCTAGAGACCAACGGGGCAGCCCAGGTAGTGAGCAGTTCTTC. Amino acids: CSARDQRGSPGSEQFF.

This chain connects TRBV7-8 to TRBJ2-7, with D perhaps matching TRBD1 (6 bases). The germline V gene has CDR1 SGHVS and CDR2 FQNEAQ. The CDR3 totals 13 residues. CDR3 coding DNA: TGTGCGGATACAGGGTCGAGCTCCTACGAGCAGTACTTC. It translates to CADTGSSSYEQYF.

The V call is TRBV6-5, the J call TRBJ2-7; tentatively, D is TRBD2 (6 bases). Germline CDR1 is MNHEY and CDR2 is SVGAGI. V was pared by 0 bases and J by 4 bases, with 13 bases between. The CDR3 has 15 amino acids. The CDR3 region has the DNA TGTGCCAGCAGTTACTCGGGGGGACTGACTTACGAGCAGTACTTC. Amino acids: CASSYSGGLTYEQYF.

Many counts were recorded for this clonotype. This CDR3 reads CASSSGLDGTQYF. The CDR3 DNA reads as TGCGCCAGCAGCTCGGGACTAGATGGGACCCAGTACTTC. The V and J genes are TRBV5-1 and TRBJ2-5, with TRBD2 matching over 8 bases. The CDR3 runs to 13 residues. The V segment lost 3 bases and the J segment 7 bases; nucleotides outside the gene matches: 5. Per germline, CDR1 SGHRS and CDR2 YFSETQ. The whole variable domain, remainder taken from reference TRBV5-1 and TRBJ2-5, is KAGVTQTPRYLIKTRGQQVTLSCSPISGHRSVSWYQQTPGQGLQFLFEYFSETQRNKGNFPGRFSGRQFSNSRSEMNVSTLELGDSALYLCASSSGLDGTQYFGPGTRLLVL.

This clonotype was counted ten times or more. This chain links TRBV12-3 or TRBV12-4 with TRBJ2-5; no reliable D call. CDR3 length: 17 residues. The V end lost 6 bases, the J end lost 7 bases, and 27 bases lay between the germline ends. CDR3 DNA sequence: TGTGCCAGCAGGGGGTTTACGGCAGGCACAAGAGGTTGGACCCAGTACTTC. It specifies CASRGFTAGTRGWTQYF.

The rearrangement uses TRBV20-1 and TRBJ2-7; 12 bases fit TRBD2. Trimming cost V 7 bases and J 3 bases; bases outside gene matches: 4. The CDR3 contains 13 residues. Germline V gene lookup returns CDR1 DFQATT and CDR2 SNEGSKA (reference sequence). The CDR3 DNA is TGCAGTGTCGGGACTAGCGGGCTCTACGAGCAGTACTTC. Translation: CSVGTSGLYEQYF.

This clonotype was recorded at least ten times. The rearrangement joins TRBV6-1 to TRBJ1-2; the D gene is possibly TRBD1 (5 bases). This CDR3 has 15 amino acids. With 6 bases removed from V and 5 bases from J, the gap between germline ends came to 19 bases. Germline V CDR1 and CDR2: MNHNS, SASEGT. The CDR3 is CASSLGLEGLYGYTF. The CDR3 region has the DNA TGTGCCAGCAGCCTAGGACTAGAGGGGTTATATGGCTACACCTTC.

This clonotype turned up a few times. The chain has TRBV7-9 and TRBJ2-1; maybe TRBD1 (6 bases). CDR3 length: 14 residues. V was pared by 3 bases and J by 6 bases, with 12 bases between. Germline assignment: CDR1 SEHNR and CDR2 FQNEAQ (reference sequence). The CDR3 region has the DNA TGTGCCAGCAGCTTTGCAGGGGCCGGCAATGAGCAGTTCTTC. Translation: CASSFAGAGNEQFF. Combining the CDR3 with reference TRBV7-9 and TRBJ2-1 gives the whole variable domain DTGVSQNPRHKITKRGQNVTFRCDPISEHNRLYWYRQTLGQGPEFLTYFQNEAQLEKSRLLSDRFSAERPKGSFSTLEIQRTEQGDSAMYLCASSFAGAGNEQFFGPGTRLTVL.

This clonotype was seen only once. The chain employs TRBV20-1 and TRBJ2-7, with D possibly TRBD2 on 7 matching bases. This CDR3 has 17 residues. With 3 bases removed from V and 2 bases from J, the gap between germline ends came to 23 bases. Germline CDR1 reads DFQATT; CDR2 reads SNEGSKA (reference sequence). The CDR3 nucleotides read TGCAGTGCTAGTGCTACAGGGCGGGCTAGCGGACCCTACGAGCAGTACTTC. Translated, it gives CSASATGRASGPYEQYF.

This clonotype came up a few times. CDR3 protein: CASGPNRNEQYF. In DNA form, the CDR3 reads TGTGCCAGCGGCCCCAATCGAAACGAGCAGTACTTC. The V call is TRBV3-1, the J call TRBJ2-7; D ambiguous. Germline CDR1 reads LGHDT; CDR2 reads YNNKEL (reference sequence). The CDR3 length is 12 residues. Trimming took off 8 bases at V and 5 bases at J, with 13 bases between the two ends.

CDR3 loop: CASTRQLAGYNEQFF. The CDR3 DNA sequence: TGTGCCAGCACCCGACAACTAGCGGGCTACAATGAGCAGTTCTTC. The gene calls are TRBV7-2 and TRBJ2-1; TRBD2 matches 9 bases. The CDR3 contains 15 residues. From germline, CDR1 is SGHTA and CDR2 FQGNSA. The junction had 7 bases not matched to a gene; V was cut back by 7 bases and J by 3 bases.

This clonotype has only a few counts. The chain uses TRBV10-3 and TRBJ2-7; unclear D gene. In germline, CDR1 is ENHRY, CDR2 SYGVKD. The V and J ends lost 4 bases and 3 bases respectively, with 4 bases between them. The CDR3 contains 11 residues. CDR3 residues: CAISGSYEQYF. CDR3 DNA: TGTGCCATCAGTGGGAGCTACGAGCAGTACTTC.

In its sample, this clonotype was seen many times. The rearrangement links TRBV12-3 or TRBV12-4 to TRBJ2-1; the match to TRBD1 covers 7 bases. This CDR3 is built from 12 residues. The trim removed 7 bases at V and 8 bases at J, leaving 5 bases unmatched. DNA for the CDR3: TGTGCCAGCATTAGACAGGGCCATGAGCAGTTCTTC. As protein: CASIRQGHEQFF.

This clonotype showed up just a few times. Given a much more abundant clone one base away, this may be a read error. The V gene is TRBV12-3 or TRBV12-4, the J gene TRBJ2-1, with D possibly TRBD2 on 5 matching bases. Trimming removed 6 bases from V and 4 bases from J, with 7 bases in between. CDR3 length: 12 amino acids. CDR3 DNA sequence: TGTGCCAGCAGCGGGGAGTACAATGAGCAGTTCTTC. Residues: CASSGEYNEQFF.

At least ten counts were recorded for this clonotype. The gene calls are TRBV20-1 and TRBJ2-3; no reliable D call. CDR1 and CDR2 (germline): DFQATT, SNEGSKA (reference sequence). CDR3 length: 14 amino acids. Trimming left V 0 bases short and J 1 base short, with 8 bases between. DNA for the CDR3: TGCAGTGCTAGAGATCCTCGAGGCACAGATACGCAGTATTTT. It encodes CSARDPRGTDTQYF.

In this sample, this clonotype turned up many times. The chain is built from TRBV27 and TRBJ2-7; 10 bases map to TRBD1. The CDR3 spans 15 residues. Per the germline V gene, CDR1 is MNHEY and CDR2 is SMNVEV (reference sequence). V was clipped by 5 bases and J by 3 bases; unmatched bases: 7. CDR3 coding DNA: TGTGCCAGCAGTAACCGGGACAGGGGATACTACGAGCAGTACTTC. Its protein product is CASSNRDRGYYEQYF.

This clonotype was seen a few times. The V gene is TRBV20-1, the J gene TRBJ2-3, with 7 positions matching TRBD2. V lost 0 bases and J lost 2; bases outside the gene matches: 5. Germline V gene sequence: CDR1 DFQATT, CDR2 SNEGSKA (reference sequence). The CDR3 runs 15 residues. CDR3 in DNA: TGCAGTGCTAGAGATCTGGCGGGGGTCACAGATACGCAGTATTTT. Protein product: CSARDLAGVTDTQYF.

The genes are TRBV9 and TRBJ2-3; TRBD2 matches at 12 bases. Losses at the gene ends were 4 bases for V and 4 bases for J; bases not matched to a gene: 7. The CDR3 has 16 amino acids. Germline V gene data show CDR1 as SGDLS and CDR2 as YYNGEE. The CDR3 DNA is TGTGCCAGCAGCCCGCCGACTAGCGGGAGTGCAGATACGCAGTATTTT. Residues: CASSPPTSGSADTQYF.

The V and J genes are TRBV20-1 and TRBJ2-3; D is uncertain. Germline-derived CDR1 and CDR2 are DFQATT and SNEGSKA (reference sequence). This CDR3 has 12 residues. V was cut by 0 bases and J by 6 bases, with 7 bases left in between. CDR3 DNA sequence: TGCAGTGCTAGAGATCGAGTGGATACGCAGTATTTT. Protein: CSARDRVDTQYF.

This clonotype occurred a few times. The rearrangement links TRBV12-3 or TRBV12-4 to TRBJ1-4; D uncertain. The CDR3 is 13 amino acids. Trimming stripped 7 bases from V and 5 bases from J, with 11 bases between. In DNA, the CDR3 is TGTGCCAGCACCCCCATCTGGAATGAAAAACTGTTTTTT. Its protein product is CASTPIWNEKLFF.

This clonotype was counted between two and nine times. This rearrangement joins TRBV7-9 to TRBJ2-3, with TRBD2 identical over 8 bases. The CDR3 runs 13 residues. The germline CDR1 and CDR2 sequences are SEHNR and FQNEAQ (reference sequence). Losses at the gene ends were 5 bases for V and 7 bases for J; bases not matched to a gene: 5. CDR3 sequence (DNA): TGTGCCAGCAGCCAGACTAGCGCGAATACGCAGTATTTT. Its protein is CASSQTSANTQYF.

The chain uses TRBV5-1 and TRBJ2-3, with a possible D match to TRBD2 (6 bases). The V gene lost 4 bases and the J gene lost 0 bases, with 18 bases spanning the gap. There are 17 residues in the CDR3. The germline CDR1 and CDR2 sequences are SGHRS and YFSETQ. This CDR3 reads CASSPGDVRASTDTQYF. The CDR3 nucleotides read TGCGCCAGCAGCCCGGGGGACGTGCGCGCTAGCACAGATACGCAGTATTTT.